These 16 T cell receptor beta chains were sequenced from one sample in a study of cytomegalovirus exposure and HLA in healthy donors. The data were produced by immunoSEQ multiplex PCR, yet TCRdb's version contains in-frame clones alone and is incomplete. The table lists 55,000 to 75,000 clones, 90% to 96% of them singletons. The sequenced sample was PBMCs. These receptor sequences come from a woman between 18 and 29 years old in good health and CMV-seronegative.

The V and J genes are TRBV25-1 and TRBJ1-4; 8 bases agree with TRBD1. The V gene's germline CDR1 is MGHDK and CDR2 SYGVNS. The ends lost 6 bases at V and 3 bases at J; junction bases unmatched: 0. CDR3 length equals 13 residues. The CDR3 bases are TGTGCCAGCAGGGACAGGGCTAATGAAAAACTGTTTTTT. This encodes CASRDRANEKLFF.

V and J are TRBV28 and TRBJ2-7, with D unclear. CDR3 length: 16 amino acids. CDR1 and CDR2 (germline): MDHEN, SYDVKM. Trimming cost V 4 bases and J 2 bases, with 18 bases left between them. The CDR3 DNA sequence: TGTGCCAGCAGTTCGACAAAGACCCACCTCCCCTACGAGCAGTACTTC. Its protein is CASSSTKTHLPYEQYF.

V gene TRBV6-6 combines with J gene TRBJ1-2, with a possible D match to TRBD1 (6 bases). Germline assignment: CDR1 MNHNY and CDR2 SVGAGI (reference sequence). This CDR3 is 14 amino acids long. V was shortened by 5 bases and J by 4 bases, with 14 bases between the two germline ends. The CDR3 spells CASSIAGEGYGYTF. CDR3 DNA: TGTGCCAGCAGTATCGCAGGGGAGGGCTATGGCTACACCTTC.

In its sample, this clone was seen once. The chain is built from TRBV5-1 and TRBJ1-1, with 9 bases identical to TRBD1. This CDR3 has 15 amino acids. The V gene end was trimmed by 4 bases and the J gene end by 3 bases; junction bases not matched to a gene: 7. Germline V gene sequence: CDR1 SGHRS, CDR2 YFSETQ. As DNA, the CDR3 is TGCGCCAGCAGCCCGGACAGGGGTTCTCACACTGAAGCTTTCTTT. This translates into CASSPDRGSHTEAFF.

V gene TRBV27 combines with J gene TRBJ2-1; a weak D match, TRBD2 (7 bases). Germline V lookup: CDR1 MNHEY, CDR2 SMNVEV (reference sequence). V dropped 8 bases and J dropped 5 bases, with 16 bases sitting between them. The CDR3 length is 14 residues. This CDR3 reads CASRLGGPNNEQFF. In nucleotides, the CDR3 is TGTGCCAGCCGCCTCGGGGGGCCCAACAATGAGCAGTTCTTC.

The gene calls are TRBV4-2 and TRBJ2-3; 8 bases are a match to TRBD2. J gave up 2 bases and V 0 bases, and 4 bases lay outside the gene matches. CDR1 is LGHNA and CDR2 is YNFKEQ in the germline V gene. CDR3 length: 16 residues. DNA of the CDR3: TGTGCCAGCAGCCAAGAGGAGCGGGGGTACACAGATACGCAGTATTTT. This sequence encodes CASSQEERGYTDTQYF.

Only one count was recorded for this clone. The gene calls are TRBV4-2 and TRBJ2-7, with D possibly TRBD1 on 6 matching bases. CDR3 size: 16 residues. Germline V gives CDR1 LGHNA, CDR2 YNFKEQ. Trimming cost V 0 bases and J 2 bases, with 14 bases left between them. The CDR3 nucleotides are TGTGCCAGCAGCCAAGAGGGGGCCCGGACAGCCTACGAGCAGTACTTC. Its translation is CASSQEGARTAYEQYF.

This clone has a single count. The chain links TRBV15 to TRBJ2-2, with a possible D match to TRBD2 (5 bases). Germline lookup yields CDR1 LNHNV and CDR2 YYDKDF (reference sequence). CDR3 length: 11 amino acids. V lost 8 bases, J lost 6 bases, and 7 bases lay in between. The DNA for the CDR3 is TGTGCCACCGAGGGCTCCGGGGAGCTGTTTTTT. Translated: CATEGSGELFF. The full variable domain, completed using reference TRBV15 and TRBJ2-2, is DAMVIQNPRYQVTQFGKPVTLSCSQTLNHNVMYWYQQKSSQAPKLLFHYYDKDFNNEADTPDNFQSRRPNTSFCFLDIRSPGLGDTAMYLCATEGSGELFFGEGSRLTVL.

The V and J genes are TRBV6-5 and TRBJ1-2; maybe TRBD1 (6 bases). CDR3 length equals 12 residues. Germline CDR1 reads MNHEY; CDR2 reads SVGAGI. Trimming took 6 bases from V and 7 from J, leaving 12 bases between them. This CDR3 is CASSEGGFGYTF. CDR3 nucleotides: TGTGCCAGCAGCGAGGGGGGGTTTGGCTACACCTTC.

The chain uses TRBV5-8 and TRBJ1-5; D may be TRBD1 (5 bases). The V end lost 2 bases, the J end lost 0 bases, and 24 bases lay between the germline ends. Looked up from germline, CDR1 is SGHTS and CDR2 is YDEGEE. The length of the CDR3 is 20 residues. CDR3 sequence: CASSFGRRRQHSYSNQPQHF. The CDR3 DNA reads TGTGCCAGCAGCTTCGGACGACGGAGACAGCATTCTTATAGCAATCAGCCCCAGCATTTT.

The chain combines TRBV14 with TRBJ2-3; a possible D gene is TRBD2 (6 bases). Germline values: CDR1 SGHDN, CDR2 FVKESK. The CDR3 totals 14 residues. Trimming took 2 bases from V and 1 from J, leaving 7 bases between them. CDR3 sequence: CASSQPSGTDTQYF. CDR3 coding DNA: TGTGCCAGCAGCCAACCTAGCGGCACAGATACGCAGTATTTT.

This clone showed up just once. The V gene is TRBV7-3, the J gene TRBJ2-7, with TRBD1 matching over 10 bases. The CDR3 totals 13 residues. Looked up from germline, CDR1 is SGHTA and CDR2 is FQGTGA. The V segment lost 4 bases and the J segment 3 bases; nucleotides outside the gene matches: 0. In nucleotides, the CDR3 is TGTGCCAGCAGCTGGACAGGGGGCTACGAGCAGTACTTC. Protein sequence: CASSWTGGYEQYF.

This sequence joins TRBV18 and TRBJ1-3; D unresolved. This CDR3 region has 17 residues. Germline V gene data show CDR1 as KGHSH and CDR2 as LQKENI. V dropped 1 base and J dropped 1 base, with 14 bases sitting between them. CDR3 sequence (DNA): TGTGCCAGCTCACCACGGAGCAGCATCGGGTCTGGAAACACCATATATTTT. Translation gives CASSPRSSIGSGNTIYF.

This chain joins TRBV28 and TRBJ2-7; 7 nucleotides agree with TRBD2. The CDR3 runs 13 residues. The ends lost 7 bases at V and 3 bases at J; junction bases unmatched: 6. CDR1 is MDHEN, CDR2 SYDVKM, per germline. The CDR3 DNA follows: TGTGCCAGCAAGGGCGGGGGTCTCTACGAGCAGTACTTC. This translates into CASKGGGLYEQYF.

The chain is built from TRBV28 and TRBJ2-5; D perhaps matches TRBD1 (6 bases). The ends were cut back, 6 bases at V and 8 bases at J, with 16 bases in the middle. From germline, CDR1 is MDHEN and CDR2 SYDVKM. The CDR3 runs 13 residues. In DNA, the CDR3 is TGTGCCAGCAGAACAGGGTGGCAAGGAACCCAGTACTTC. This codes for CASRTGWQGTQYF.

V and J are TRBV9 and TRBJ2-2; 10 bases agree with TRBD2. J gave up 9 bases and V 3 bases, and 8 bases lay outside the gene matches. The CDR3 is 15 amino acids. Germline V gene lookup returns CDR1 SGDLS and CDR2 YYNGEE. CDR3 DNA sequence: TGTGCCAGCAGCGCCAGCGGGGGGGCCTTTCGGGAGCTGTTTTTT. Protein: CASSASGGAFRELFF.